The clone carrying this TCR beta chain was seen at least ten times. What it recognizes is unknown. Described time point: newly diagnosed GD, antithyroid drugs for less than 3 months. RNA extracted from PBMCs served as the sequencing template. The patients were drawn from one endocrinology department in Xi'an, China. The CDR3 sequence is 13 residues long. Germline V gene sequence: CDR1 DFQATT, CDR2 SNEGSKA (reference sequence). V lost 3 bases to trimming and J lost 1 base, with 9 bases between them. Through Arm-PCR of CDR3 regions and iRepertoire HTBI primers, TCR beta libraries were built. TCRdb used MiXCR to reprocess the multiplex PCR reads, holding one entry per CDR3 protein. The top ten clones hold approximately 10% of a sample with some 200,000 distinct CDR3 sequences, roughly a fifth of them seen once. This entry comes from a study of regulatory T cells in long-lasting Graves disease. Points from the study as a whole: Favored gene segments in persistent disease were TRBV28, TRBJ1-2 and TRBJ2-5.

The sample also formed part of further work on T cells in Graves' hyperthyroidism and ophthalmopathy. That report adds: The majority of expanded thyroid clonotypes above 0.001 also appeared in blood.

This sample comprised peripheral blood mononuclear cells (PBMCs), obtained at new diagnosis, from a patient treated with antithyroid drugs. The V gene is TRBV20-1, the J gene TRBJ1-1; D perhaps matches TRBD1 (5 bases). This TCR was sampled from a woman aged 25 to 39 with Graves disease. The CDR3 spells CSARGPQNTEAFF. CDR3 nucleotide sequence: TGCAGTGCTAGGGGGCCGCAGAACACTGAAGCTTTCTTT.